This section outlines one T cell receptor beta chain sequence together with its context. The data belong to a study of blood T cell repertoires in COVID-19. Study-level background: Donors in the United States, Italy and Spain gave samples during acute or convalescent COVID-19. The analysed material was cDNA or gDNA that came from T cells, B-cell-depleted T cells, or PBMCs.

Per the germline V gene, CDR1 is SQVTM and CDR2 is ANQGSEA. This CDR3 comprises 17 residues. V was pared by 4 bases and J by 0 bases, with 9 bases of the junction left unmatched. Authors' methods: Amplified reference gene primers provided the basis for estimating nucleated cell counts. The method was immunoSEQ multiplex PCR; TCRdb's version includes in-frame clones alone and lacks a portion of them. Clone size and the V and J calls come from that table; the DNA yielded D and trimming. The sample yields approximately 97,000 clones, 85% to 90% seen once. The clonotype originates from a middle-aged man with active or convalescent COVID-19. Material: peripheral blood. This chain links TRBV29-1 with TRBJ2-1; 10 bases are shared with TRBD2. The CDR3 sequence is CSVVLLAGFSSYNEQFF. CDR3 in DNA: TGCAGCGTTGTGTTACTAGCGGGGTTTAGCTCCTACAATGAGCAGTTCTTC.